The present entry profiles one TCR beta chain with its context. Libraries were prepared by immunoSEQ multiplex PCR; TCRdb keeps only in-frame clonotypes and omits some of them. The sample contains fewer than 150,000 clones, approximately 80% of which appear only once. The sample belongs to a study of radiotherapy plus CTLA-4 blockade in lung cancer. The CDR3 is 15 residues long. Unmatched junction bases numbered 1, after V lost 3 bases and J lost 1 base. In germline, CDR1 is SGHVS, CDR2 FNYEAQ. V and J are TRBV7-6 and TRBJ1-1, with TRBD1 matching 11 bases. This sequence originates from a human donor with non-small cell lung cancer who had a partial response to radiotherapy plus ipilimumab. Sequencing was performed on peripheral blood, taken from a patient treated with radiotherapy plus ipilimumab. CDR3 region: CASSLGTGGNTEAFF. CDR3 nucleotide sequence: TGTGCCAGCAGCTTGGGGACAGGGGGGAACACTGAAGCTTTCTTT.